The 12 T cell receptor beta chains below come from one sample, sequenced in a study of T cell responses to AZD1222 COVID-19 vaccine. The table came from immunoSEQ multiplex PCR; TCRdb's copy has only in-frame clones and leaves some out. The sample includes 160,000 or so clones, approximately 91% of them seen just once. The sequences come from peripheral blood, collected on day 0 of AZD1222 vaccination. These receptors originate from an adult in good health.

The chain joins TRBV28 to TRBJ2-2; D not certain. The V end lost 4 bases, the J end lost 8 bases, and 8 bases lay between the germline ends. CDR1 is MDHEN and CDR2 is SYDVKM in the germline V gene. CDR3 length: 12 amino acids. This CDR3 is CASSSSLGELFF. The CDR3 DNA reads TGTGCCAGCAGTTCGTCATTGGGGGAGCTGTTTTTT.

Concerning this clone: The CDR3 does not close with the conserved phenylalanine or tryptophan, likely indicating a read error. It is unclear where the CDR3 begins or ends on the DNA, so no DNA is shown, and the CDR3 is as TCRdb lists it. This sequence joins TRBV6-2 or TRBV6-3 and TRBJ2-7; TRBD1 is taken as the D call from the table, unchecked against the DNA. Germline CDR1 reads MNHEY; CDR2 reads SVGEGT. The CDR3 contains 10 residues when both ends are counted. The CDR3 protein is CASSFSSGPS.

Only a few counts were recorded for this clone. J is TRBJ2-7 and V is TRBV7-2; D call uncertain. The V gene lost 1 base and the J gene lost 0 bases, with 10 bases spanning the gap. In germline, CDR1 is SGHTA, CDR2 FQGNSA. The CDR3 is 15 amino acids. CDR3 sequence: CASSLGWQPSYEQYF. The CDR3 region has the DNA TGTGCCAGCAGCTTAGGTTGGCAGCCCTCCTACGAGCAGTACTTC.

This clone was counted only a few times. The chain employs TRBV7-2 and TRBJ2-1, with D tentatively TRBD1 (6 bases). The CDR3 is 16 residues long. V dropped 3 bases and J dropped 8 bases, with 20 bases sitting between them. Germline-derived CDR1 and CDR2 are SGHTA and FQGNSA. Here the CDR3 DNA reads TGTGCCAGCAGCTTTAATAGGGGGTTAGGAATAGATGAGCAGTTCTTC. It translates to CASSFNRGLGIDEQFF.

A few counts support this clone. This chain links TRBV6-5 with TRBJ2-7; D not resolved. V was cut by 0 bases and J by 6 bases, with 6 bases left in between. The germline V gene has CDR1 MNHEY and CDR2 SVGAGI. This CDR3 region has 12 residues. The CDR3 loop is CASSYSTGEQYF. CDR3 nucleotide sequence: TGTGCCAGCAGTTACTCGACGGGCGAGCAGTACTTC.

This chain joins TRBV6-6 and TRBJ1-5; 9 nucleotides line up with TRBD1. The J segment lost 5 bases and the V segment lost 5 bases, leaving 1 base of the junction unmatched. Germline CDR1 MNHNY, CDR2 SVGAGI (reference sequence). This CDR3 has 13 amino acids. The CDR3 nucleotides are TGTGCCAGCAGTAGACAGGGGGATCAGCCCCAGCATTTT. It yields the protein CASSRQGDQPQHF.

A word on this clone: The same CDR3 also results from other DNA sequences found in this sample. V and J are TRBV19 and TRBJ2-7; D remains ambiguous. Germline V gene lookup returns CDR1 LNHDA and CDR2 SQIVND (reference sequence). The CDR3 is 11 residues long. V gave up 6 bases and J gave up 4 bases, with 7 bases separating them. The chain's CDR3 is CASRGGYEQYF. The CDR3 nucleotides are TGTGCCAGTAGGGGCGGTTACGAGCAGTACTTC.

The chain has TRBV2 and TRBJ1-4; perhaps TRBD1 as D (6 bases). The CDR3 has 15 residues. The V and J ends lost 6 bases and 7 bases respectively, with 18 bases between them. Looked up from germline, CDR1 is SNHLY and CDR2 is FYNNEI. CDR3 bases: TGTGCCAGCAGGCCCGACAGGATGGGACCTGAAAAACTGTTTTTT. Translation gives CASRPDRMGPEKLFF.

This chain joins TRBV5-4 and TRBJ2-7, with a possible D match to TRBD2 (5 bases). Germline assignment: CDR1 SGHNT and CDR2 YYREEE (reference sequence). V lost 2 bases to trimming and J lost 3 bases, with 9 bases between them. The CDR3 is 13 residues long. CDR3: CASSFPGFYEQYF. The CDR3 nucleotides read TGTGCCAGCAGCTTTCCGGGGTTCTACGAGCAGTACTTC.

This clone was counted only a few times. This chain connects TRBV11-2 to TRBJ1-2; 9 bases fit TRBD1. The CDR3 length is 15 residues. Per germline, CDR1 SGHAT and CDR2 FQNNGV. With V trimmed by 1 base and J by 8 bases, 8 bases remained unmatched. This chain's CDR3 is CASSLGRGQGGGYTF. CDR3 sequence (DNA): TGTGCCAGCAGCTTAGGGAGGGGACAGGGAGGAGGCTACACCTTC. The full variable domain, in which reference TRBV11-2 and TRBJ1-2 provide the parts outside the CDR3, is EAGVAQSPRYKIIEKRQSVAFWCNPISGHATLYWYQQILGQGPKLLIQFQNNGVVDDSQLPKDRFSAERLKGVDSTLKIQPAKLEDSAVYLCASSLGRGQGGGYTFGSGTRLTVV.

As DNA, the CDR3 is TGTGCTAGTGCTTCGGACTACACAGATACGCAGTATTTT. Its translation is CASASDYTDTQYF. The rearrangement joins TRBV12-5 to TRBJ2-3, with D possibly being TRBD2 (6 bases). V was clipped by 7 bases and J by 2 bases, with 10 bases between them. Germline CDR1 LGHNT, CDR2 FRNRAP. This CDR3 has 13 residues.

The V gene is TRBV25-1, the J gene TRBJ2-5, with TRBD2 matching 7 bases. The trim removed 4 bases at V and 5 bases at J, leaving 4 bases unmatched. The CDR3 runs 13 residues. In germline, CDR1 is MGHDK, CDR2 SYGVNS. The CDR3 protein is CASSGGGLETQYF. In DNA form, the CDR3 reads TGTGCCAGCAGTGGGGGAGGGTTGGAGACCCAGTACTTC.